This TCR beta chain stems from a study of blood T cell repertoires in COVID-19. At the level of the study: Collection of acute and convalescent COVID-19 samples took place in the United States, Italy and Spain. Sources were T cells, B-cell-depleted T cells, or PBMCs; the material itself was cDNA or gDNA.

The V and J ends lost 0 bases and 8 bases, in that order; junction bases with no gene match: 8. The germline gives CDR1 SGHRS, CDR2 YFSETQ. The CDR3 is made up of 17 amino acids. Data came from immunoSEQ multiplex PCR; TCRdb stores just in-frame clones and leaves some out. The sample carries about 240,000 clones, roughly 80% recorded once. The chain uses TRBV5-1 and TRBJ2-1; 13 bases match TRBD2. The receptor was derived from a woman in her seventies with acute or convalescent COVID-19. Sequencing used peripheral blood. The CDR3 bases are TGCGCCAGCAGCTTGGAACTAGCGGGGGGGAATTACGATGAGCAGTTCTTC. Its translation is CASSLELAGGNYDEQFF.